These 2 T cell receptor beta chains were all obtained from the same sample, sequenced in a study of post-analysis software for immune sequencing data. Their recognized antigens are unknown. Unique molecular identifiers were built into the TCR beta cDNA libraries. In TCRdb, the PCR reads were re-called with MiXCR into one record per CDR3 protein. The profile shows about 680,000 distinct CDR3 sequences, around 64% of them singletons. Study-level findings and limits: About five TRBV segments (TRBV5-6, TRBV5-1 and TRBV20-1 among them) occurred more frequently in patients than in controls.

Sequencing used blood. These receptors were collected from a girl aged 2-10 years with multiple sclerosis.

The J gene is TRBJ1-1, the V gene TRBV29-1; D is unclear. V gave up 7 bases and J gave up 10 bases, with 16 bases separating them. This CDR3 contains 11 residues. Germline CDR1 reads SQVTM; CDR2 reads ANQGSEA. Here the CDR3 reads CSASSPGGAFF. The CDR3 coding sequence is TGCAGCGCCAGCTCGCCGGGTGGAGCTTTCTTT.

This clonotype was detected only a few times. The chain joins TRBV5-4 to TRBJ2-1; the D is unclear. From germline, CDR1 is SGHNT and CDR2 YYREEE (reference sequence). The V end lost 4 bases, the J end lost 0 bases, and 5 bases lay between the germline ends. The CDR3 length is 13 residues. CDR3 sequence reads: CASSDLSYNEQFF. The CDR3 DNA sequence: TGTGCCAGCAGCGACCTCTCCTACAATGAGCAGTTCTTC.